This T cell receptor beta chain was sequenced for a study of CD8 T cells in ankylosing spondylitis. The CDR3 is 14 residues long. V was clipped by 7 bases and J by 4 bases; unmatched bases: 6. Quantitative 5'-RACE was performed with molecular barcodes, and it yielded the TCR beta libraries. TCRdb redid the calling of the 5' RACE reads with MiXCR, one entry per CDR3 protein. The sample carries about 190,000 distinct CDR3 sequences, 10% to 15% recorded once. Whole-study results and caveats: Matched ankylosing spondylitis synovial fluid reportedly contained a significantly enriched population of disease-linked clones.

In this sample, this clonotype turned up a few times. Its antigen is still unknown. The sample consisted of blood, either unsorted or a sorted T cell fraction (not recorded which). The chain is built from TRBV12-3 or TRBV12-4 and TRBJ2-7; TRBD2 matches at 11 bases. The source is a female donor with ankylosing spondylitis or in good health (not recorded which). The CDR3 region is CASTLGLAVYEQYF. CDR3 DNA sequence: TGTGCCAGCACCTTGGGACTAGCGGTTTACGAGCAGTACTTC.